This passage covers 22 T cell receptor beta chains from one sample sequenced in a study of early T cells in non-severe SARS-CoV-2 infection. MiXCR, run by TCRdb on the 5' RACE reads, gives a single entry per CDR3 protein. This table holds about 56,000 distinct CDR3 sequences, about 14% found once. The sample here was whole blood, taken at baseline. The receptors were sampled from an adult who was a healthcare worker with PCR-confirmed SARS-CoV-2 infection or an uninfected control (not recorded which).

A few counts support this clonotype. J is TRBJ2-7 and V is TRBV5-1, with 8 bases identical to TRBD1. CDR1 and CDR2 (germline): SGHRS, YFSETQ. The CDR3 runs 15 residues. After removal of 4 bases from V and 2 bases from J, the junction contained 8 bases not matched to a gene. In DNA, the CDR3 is TGCGCCAGCAGCGACGGACAGGGACAGACCTACGAGCAGTACTTC. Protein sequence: CASSDGQGQTYEQYF. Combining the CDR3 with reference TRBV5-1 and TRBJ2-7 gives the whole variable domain KAGVTQTPRYLIKTRGQQVTLSCSPISGHRSVSWYQQTPGQGLQFLFEYFSETQRNKGNFPGRFSGRQFSNSRSEMNVSTLELGDSALYLCASSDGQGQTYEQYFGPGTRLTVT.

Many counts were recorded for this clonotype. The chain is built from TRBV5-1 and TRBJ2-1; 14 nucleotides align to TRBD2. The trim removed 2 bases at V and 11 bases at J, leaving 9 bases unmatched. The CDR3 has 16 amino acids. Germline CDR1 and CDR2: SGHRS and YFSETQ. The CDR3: CASSFETSGGAVQQFF. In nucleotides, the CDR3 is TGCGCCAGCAGCTTTGAGACTAGCGGGGGGGCTGTTCAGCAGTTCTTC.

The CDR3 nucleotides are TGTGCCAGCTCCCTCGGTTCGGGGACGAACACTGAAGCTTTCTTT. It is translated as CASSLGSGTNTEAFF. The chain employs TRBV25-1 and TRBJ1-1; maybe TRBD1 (5 bases). The CDR3 loop spans 15 amino acids. CDR1 is MGHDK and CDR2 is SYGVNS in the germline V gene. The ends were cut back, 8 bases at V and 1 base at J, with 17 bases in the middle. The complete variable domain, with remaining parts taken from reference TRBV25-1 and TRBJ1-1, reads EADIYQTPRYLVIGTGKKITLECSQTMGHDKMYWYQQDPGMELHLIHYSYGVNSTEKGDLSSESTVSRIRTEHFPLTLESARPSHTSQYLCASSLGSGTNTEAFFGQGTRLTVV.

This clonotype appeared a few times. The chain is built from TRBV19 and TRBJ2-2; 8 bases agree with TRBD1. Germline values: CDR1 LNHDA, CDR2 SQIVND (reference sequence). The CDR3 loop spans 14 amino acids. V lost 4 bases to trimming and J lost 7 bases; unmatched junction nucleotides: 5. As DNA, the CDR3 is TGTGCCAGTAGTAACAGGGGGATCGACGGGGAGCTGTTTTTT. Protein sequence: CASSNRGIDGELFF. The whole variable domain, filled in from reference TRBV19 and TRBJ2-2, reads DGGITQSPKYLFRKEGQNVTLSCEQNLNHDAMYWYRQDPGQGLRLIYYSQIVNDFQKGDIAEGYSVSREKKESFPLTVTSAQKNPTAFYLCASSNRGIDGELFFGEGSRLTVL.

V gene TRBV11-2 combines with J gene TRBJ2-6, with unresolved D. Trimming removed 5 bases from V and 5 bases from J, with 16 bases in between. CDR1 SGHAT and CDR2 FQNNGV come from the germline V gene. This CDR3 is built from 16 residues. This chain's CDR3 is CASSHVLDERANVLTF. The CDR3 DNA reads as TGTGCCAGCAGCCACGTCCTGGACGAAAGGGCCAACGTCCTGACTTTC.

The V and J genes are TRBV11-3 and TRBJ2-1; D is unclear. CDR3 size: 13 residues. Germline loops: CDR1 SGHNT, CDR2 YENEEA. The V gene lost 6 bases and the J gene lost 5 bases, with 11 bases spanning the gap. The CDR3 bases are TGTGCCAGCAGACAAGGACCTAACAATGAGCAGTTCTTC. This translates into CASRQGPNNEQFF.

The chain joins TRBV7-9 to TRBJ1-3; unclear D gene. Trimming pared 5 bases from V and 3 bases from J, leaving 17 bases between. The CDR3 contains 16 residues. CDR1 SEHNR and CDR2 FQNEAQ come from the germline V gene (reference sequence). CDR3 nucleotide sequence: TGTGCCAGCAGCCCGGCTTGCGTCCTTTGTGGAAACACCATATATTTT. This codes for CASSPACVLCGNTIYF.

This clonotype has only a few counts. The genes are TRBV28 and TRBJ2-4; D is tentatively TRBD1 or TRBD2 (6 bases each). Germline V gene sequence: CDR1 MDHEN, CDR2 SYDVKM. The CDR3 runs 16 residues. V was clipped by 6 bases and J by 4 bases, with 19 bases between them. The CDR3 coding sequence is TGTGCCAGCAGCCCCGAACAGGGCGGGGTAAAAAACATTCAGTACTTC. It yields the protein CASSPEQGGVKNIQYF.

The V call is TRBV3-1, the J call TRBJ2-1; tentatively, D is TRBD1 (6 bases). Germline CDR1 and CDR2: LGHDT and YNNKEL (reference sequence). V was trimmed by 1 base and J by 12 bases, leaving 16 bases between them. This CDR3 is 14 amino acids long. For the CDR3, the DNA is TGTGCCAGCAGCCAAGCAGCAGGGGATCGAGGGCAGTTCTTC. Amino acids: CASSQAAGDRGQFF.

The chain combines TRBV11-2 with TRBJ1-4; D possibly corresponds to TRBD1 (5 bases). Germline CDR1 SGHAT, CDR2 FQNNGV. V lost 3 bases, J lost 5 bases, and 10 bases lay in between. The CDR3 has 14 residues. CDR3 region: CASSLGTGNEKLFF. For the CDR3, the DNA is TGTGCCAGCAGCTTGGGGACGGGGAATGAAAAACTGTTTTTT.

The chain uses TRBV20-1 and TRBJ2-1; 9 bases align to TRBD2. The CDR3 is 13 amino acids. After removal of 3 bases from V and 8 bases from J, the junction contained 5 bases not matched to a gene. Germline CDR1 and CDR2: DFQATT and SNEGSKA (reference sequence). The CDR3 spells CSARAGGIYEQFF. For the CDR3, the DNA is TGCAGTGCTAGGGCGGGAGGGATCTATGAGCAGTTCTTC.

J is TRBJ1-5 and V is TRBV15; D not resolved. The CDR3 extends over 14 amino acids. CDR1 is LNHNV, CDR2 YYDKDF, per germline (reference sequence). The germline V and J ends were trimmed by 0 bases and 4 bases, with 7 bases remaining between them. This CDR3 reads CATSREPENQPQHF. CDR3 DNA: TGTGCCACCAGCAGAGAACCCGAGAATCAGCCCCAGCATTTT.

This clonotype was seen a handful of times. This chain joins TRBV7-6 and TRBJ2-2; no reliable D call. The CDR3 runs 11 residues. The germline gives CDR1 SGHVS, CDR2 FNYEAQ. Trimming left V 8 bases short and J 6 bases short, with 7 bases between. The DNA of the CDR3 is TGTGCCAGCCGAACCGCCGGGGAGCTGTTTTTT. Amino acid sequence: CASRTAGELFF. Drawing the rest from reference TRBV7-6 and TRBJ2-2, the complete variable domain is GAGVSQSPRYKVTKRGQDVALRCDPISGHVSLYWYRQALGQGPEFLTYFNYEAQQDKSGLPNDRFSAERPEGSISTLTIQRTEQRDSAMYRCASRTAGELFFGEGSRLTVL.

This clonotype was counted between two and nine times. The CDR3 loop is CASSPYSGVNGYTF. The CDR3 region has the DNA TGTGCCAGCAGTCCGTATTCAGGGGTGAATGGCTACACCTTC. The genes are TRBV6-6 and TRBJ1-2; possibly TRBD1 for D (6 bases). V gave up 5 bases and J gave up 6 bases, with 16 bases separating them. Per germline, CDR1 MNHNY and CDR2 SVGAGI (reference sequence). The CDR3 has 14 residues.

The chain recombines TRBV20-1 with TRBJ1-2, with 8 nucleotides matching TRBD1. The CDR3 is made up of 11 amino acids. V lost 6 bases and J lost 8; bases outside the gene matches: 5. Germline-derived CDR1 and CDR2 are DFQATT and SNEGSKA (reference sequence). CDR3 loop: CSARTGQGYTF. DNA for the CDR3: TGCAGTGCCCGGACAGGGCAAGGCTACACCTTC.

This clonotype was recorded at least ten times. For the CDR3, the DNA is TGTGCCAGCAGTGAAGGACAGCAAGAGACCCAGTACTTC. This codes for CASSEGQQETQYF. The chain links TRBV2 to TRBJ2-5; D possibly corresponds to TRBD1 (5 bases). Germline assignment: CDR1 SNHLY and CDR2 FYNNEI. The length of the CDR3 is 13 residues. The ends were cut back, 1 base at V and 2 bases at J, with 5 bases in the middle.

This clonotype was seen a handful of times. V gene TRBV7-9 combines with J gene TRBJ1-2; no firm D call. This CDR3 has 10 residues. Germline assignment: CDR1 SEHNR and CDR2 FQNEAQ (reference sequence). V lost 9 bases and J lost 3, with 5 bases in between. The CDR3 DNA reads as TGTGCCAGTTCGGACTATGGCTACACCTTC. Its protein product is CASSDYGYTF.

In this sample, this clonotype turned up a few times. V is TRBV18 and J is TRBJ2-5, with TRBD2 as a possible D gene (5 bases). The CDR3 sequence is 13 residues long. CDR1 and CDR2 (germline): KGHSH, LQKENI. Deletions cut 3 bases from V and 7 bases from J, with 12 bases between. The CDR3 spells CASSPLDAGTQYF. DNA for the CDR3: TGTGCCAGCTCACCTCTGGATGCGGGGACCCAGTACTTC.

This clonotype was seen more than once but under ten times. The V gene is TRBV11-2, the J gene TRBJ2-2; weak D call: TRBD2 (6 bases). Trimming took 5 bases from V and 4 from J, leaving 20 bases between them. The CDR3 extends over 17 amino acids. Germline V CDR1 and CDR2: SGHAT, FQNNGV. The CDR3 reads CASSRTVGGSITGELFF. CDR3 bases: TGTGCCAGCAGCCGAACGGTGGGAGGTAGTATCACCGGGGAGCTGTTTTTT. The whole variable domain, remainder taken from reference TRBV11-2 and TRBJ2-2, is EAGVAQSPRYKIIEKRQSVAFWCNPISGHATLYWYQQILGQGPKLLIQFQNNGVVDDSQLPKDRFSAERLKGVDSTLKIQPAKLEDSAVYLCASSRTVGGSITGELFFGEGSRLTVL.

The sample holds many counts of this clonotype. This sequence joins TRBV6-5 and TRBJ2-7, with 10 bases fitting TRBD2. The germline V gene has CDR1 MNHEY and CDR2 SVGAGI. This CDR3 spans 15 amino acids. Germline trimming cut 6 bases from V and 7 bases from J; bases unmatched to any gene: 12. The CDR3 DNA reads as TGTGCCAGCAGACACCCTTCTAGCGGGAGAGGGGAGCAGTACTTC. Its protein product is CASRHPSSGRGEQYF.

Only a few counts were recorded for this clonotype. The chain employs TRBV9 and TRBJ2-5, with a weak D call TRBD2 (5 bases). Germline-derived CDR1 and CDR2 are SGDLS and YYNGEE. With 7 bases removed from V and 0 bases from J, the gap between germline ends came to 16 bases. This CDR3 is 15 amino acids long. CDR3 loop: CASSPAAGNQETQYF. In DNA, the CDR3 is TGTGCCAGCTCCCCTGCGGCGGGCAACCAAGAGACCCAGTACTTC.

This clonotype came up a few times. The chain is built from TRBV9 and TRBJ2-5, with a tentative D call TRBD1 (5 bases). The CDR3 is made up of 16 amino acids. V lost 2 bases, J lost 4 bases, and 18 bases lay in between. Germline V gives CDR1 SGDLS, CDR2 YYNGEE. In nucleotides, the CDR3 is TGTGCCAGCAGCGTGTCCCTGGGGCAGTTCGCAGAGACCCAGTACTTC. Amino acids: CASSVSLGQFAETQYF.